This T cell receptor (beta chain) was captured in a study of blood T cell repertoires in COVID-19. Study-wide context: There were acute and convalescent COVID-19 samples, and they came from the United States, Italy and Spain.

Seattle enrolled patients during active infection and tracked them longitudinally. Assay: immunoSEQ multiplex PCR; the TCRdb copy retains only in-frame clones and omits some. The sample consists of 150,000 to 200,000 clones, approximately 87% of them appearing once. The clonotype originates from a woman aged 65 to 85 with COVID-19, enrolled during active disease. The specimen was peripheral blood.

CDR3 residues: CASSDRYSNQPQHF. The CDR3, as DNA: TGTGCCAGCAGTGACAGATATAGCAATCAGCCCCAGCATTTT. The gene calls are TRBV2 and TRBJ1-5, with unresolved D. Germline V gives CDR1 SNHLY, CDR2 FYNNEI. The CDR3 has 14 amino acids. V was pared by 3 bases and J by 0 bases, with 6 bases between.